The 19 T cell receptor beta chains presented below share a single source sample, sequenced in a study of early T cells in non-severe SARS-CoV-2 infection. In TCRdb, the 5' RACE reads were re-called with MiXCR into one record per CDR3 protein. The sample yields about 77,000 distinct CDR3 sequences, roughly a sixth seen once. Sample: whole blood. Source of these receptors: an adult who was a healthcare worker with PCR-confirmed SARS-CoV-2 infection or an uninfected control (not recorded which).

This clonotype was recorded a few times. The chain joins TRBV24-1 to TRBJ1-5; D possibly corresponds to TRBD1 (6 bases). This CDR3 has 15 amino acids. Germline V CDR1 and CDR2: KGHDR, SFDVKD. Deletions cut 11 bases from V and 2 bases from J, with 18 bases between. CDR3 residues: CAIKVQGFGNQPQHF. CDR3 DNA sequence: TGTGCCATCAAAGTACAGGGTTTTGGCAATCAGCCCCAGCATTTT.

The chain has TRBV6-5 and TRBJ1-1; 12 bases agree with TRBD1. Germline V gives CDR1 MNHEY, CDR2 SVGAGI. After removal of 1 base from V and 2 bases from J, the junction contained 2 bases not matched to a gene. This CDR3 is 16 amino acids long. CDR3 sequence reads: CASSYWDRGPNTEAFF. DNA of the CDR3: TGTGCCAGCAGTTACTGGGACAGGGGGCCAAACACTGAAGCTTTCTTT.

This clonotype was seen a few times. The rearrangement joins TRBV12-3 or TRBV12-4 to TRBJ1-1; TRBD1 might be the D (6 bases). The germline V and J ends were trimmed by 8 bases and 0 bases, with 19 bases remaining between them. This CDR3 is 16 amino acids long. CDR3 nucleotide sequence: TGTGCCAGCCTCCCCGAAGGGGGGCCTTTGAACACTGAAGCTTTCTTT. Translation: CASLPEGGPLNTEAFF.

This clonotype was observed a handful of times. The gene calls are TRBV20-1 and TRBJ1-5; no clear D gene. Trimming took 2 bases from V and 11 from J, leaving 10 bases between them. Germline V lookup: CDR1 DFQATT, CDR2 SNEGSKA (reference sequence). CDR3 size: 11 residues. In DNA, the CDR3 is TGCAGTGCTAGACGTGACGTGGCCCAGCATTTT. This translates into CSARRDVAQHF.

This sequence joins TRBV27 and TRBJ2-7; tentatively, D is TRBD1 (5 bases). Germline V CDR1 and CDR2: MNHEY, SMNVEV (reference sequence). This CDR3 contains 13 residues. Between the trimmed V and J ends, which lost 2 bases and 7 bases, there was a span of 12 bases. CDR3 DNA: TGTGCCAGCAGTTTACAGGGTTACGGGGAGCAGTACTTC. The encoded protein is CASSLQGYGEQYF.

This clonotype has more than one count but fewer than ten. V gene TRBV7-9 combines with J gene TRBJ2-3; the match to TRBD1 covers 9 bases. The CDR3 has 15 residues. Germline assignment: CDR1 SEHNR and CDR2 FQNEAQ (reference sequence). With 5 bases clipped from V and 4 bases from J, the junction kept 7 bases outside the gene matches. The CDR3 sequence: CASSTGQGSSDTQYF. CDR3 DNA: TGTGCCAGCAGCACAGGACAGGGGAGCTCAGATACGCAGTATTTT.

This clonotype turned up a few times. The gene calls are TRBV5-5 and TRBJ2-7, with D perhaps matching TRBD1 or TRBD2 (5 bases each). Germline assignment: CDR1 SGHKS and CDR2 YYEKEE (reference sequence). Trimming cost V 1 base and J 2 bases, with 13 bases left between them. The CDR3 is made up of 15 amino acids. This CDR3 is CASSLPRDPAYEQYF. The DNA for the CDR3 is TGTGCCAGCAGCTTGCCGAGGGACCCGGCCTACGAGCAGTACTTC.

This clonotype was detected only a few times. The rearrangement uses TRBV3-1 and TRBJ2-7; 12 nucleotides line up with TRBD2. This CDR3 comprises 17 residues. CDR1 is LGHDT, CDR2 YNNKEL, per germline (reference sequence). The J segment lost 1 base and the V segment lost 3 bases, leaving 7 bases of the junction unmatched. The CDR3 coding sequence is TGTGCCAGCAGCCACCCAGCGACTAGCGGGAGATCCTACGAGCAGTACTTC. As protein: CASSHPATSGRSYEQYF.

This clonotype occurred a few times. The rearrangement uses TRBV9 and TRBJ1-2; TRBD1 matches at 7 bases. The CDR3 covers 14 residues. Germline V gene sequence: CDR1 SGDLS, CDR2 YYNGEE. Trimming cost V 3 bases and J 5 bases; bases outside gene matches: 7. The DNA for the CDR3 is TGTGCCAGCAGCGCAGACAGGGTTGGTTATGGCTACACCTTC. Its protein product is CASSADRVGYGYTF.

The J gene is TRBJ1-4, the V gene TRBV30; D is perhaps TRBD1 (5 bases). The CDR3 consists of 13 residues. With 0 bases removed from V and 14 bases from J, the gap between germline ends came to 16 bases. Germline V gene lookup returns CDR1 GTSNPN and CDR2 SVGIG (reference sequence). In DNA, the CDR3 is TGTGCCTGGAGTGTATCAGCAGGGAACTTTCTGTTTTTT. Its translation: CAWSVSAGNFLFF.

The genes are TRBV12-3 or TRBV12-4 and TRBJ2-7, with a possible D match to TRBD2 (5 bases). CDR3 length equals 12 residues. The V end was cut by 4 bases, the J end by 7 bases, with 11 bases between. The CDR3 DNA reads as TGTGCCAGCAGTTCGGGAAGGGTGGAGCAGTACTTC. Encoded protein: CASSSGRVEQYF.

CDR3 protein: CATLGGGEVALRNQPQHF. Here the CDR3 DNA reads TGTGCCACCTTGGGTGGCGGAGAAGTAGCCTTGCGCAATCAGCCCCAGCATTTT. The rearrangement uses TRBV28 and TRBJ1-5; the D is unclear. This CDR3 spans 18 amino acids. Germline V lookup: CDR1 MDHEN, CDR2 SYDVKM. Trimming pared 10 bases from V and 2 bases from J, leaving 27 bases between. The entire variable domain, with the rest obtained from reference TRBV28 and TRBJ1-5, is as follows: DVKVTQSSRYLVKRTGEKVFLECVQDMDHENMFWYRQDPGLGLRLIYFSYDVKMKEKGDIPEGYSVSREKKERFSLILESASTNQTSMYLCATLGGGEVALRNQPQHFGDGTRLSIL.

This clonotype was found a few times. For the CDR3, the DNA is TGTGCCATCAGTGAGTCGGGGGGCACCAACTCTGAAGCTTTCTTT. Protein sequence: CAISESGGTNSEAFF. The V call is TRBV10-3, the J call TRBJ1-1; a weak D match, TRBD1 (6 bases). Looked up from germline, CDR1 is ENHRY and CDR2 is SYGVKD. The V gene lost 0 bases and the J gene lost 6 bases, with 14 bases spanning the gap. CDR3 size: 15 residues.

The count of this clonotype is one. The V and J genes are TRBV7-9 and TRBJ1-1; 8 bases line up with TRBD1. Germline V gives CDR1 SEHNR, CDR2 FQNEAQ (reference sequence). V shed 4 bases and J 4 bases; nucleotides not matched to a gene: 8. The length of the CDR3 is 15 residues. The CDR3, as DNA: TGTGCCAGCAGCTACCGACAGGGGCCACTCACTGAAGCTTTCTTT. Translation gives CASSYRQGPLTEAFF. Looking up the rest from reference TRBV7-9 and TRBJ1-1 gives the full variable domain: DTGVSQNPRHKITKRGQNVTFRCDPISEHNRLYWYRQTLGQGPEFLTYFQNEAQLEKSRLLSDRFSAERPKGSFSTLEIQRTEQGDSAMYLCASSYRQGPLTEAFFGQGTRLTVV.

V and J are TRBV12-3 or TRBV12-4 and TRBJ1-2, with 7 bases identical to TRBD1. Trimming at V came to 6 bases and at J to 3 bases, leaving 7 bases not matched to a gene. The CDR3 runs to 14 residues. CDR3 amino acids: CASRPQGFYYGYTF. The CDR3 DNA is TGTGCCAGCAGACCACAGGGGTTTTACTATGGCTACACCTTC.

The V call is TRBV6-6, the J call TRBJ1-1; D unclear. CDR3 length: 12 amino acids. Germline V gene data show CDR1 as MNHNY and CDR2 as SVGAGI (reference sequence). V was cut by 11 bases and J by 0 bases, with 10 bases left in between. CDR3 amino acids: CAVLQLNTEAFF. The CDR3 DNA sequence: TGTGCCGTCCTACAGTTGAACACTGAAGCTTTCTTT.

This clonotype was counted a few times. The rearrangement links TRBV15 to TRBJ2-3; D remains unclear. From germline, CDR1 is LNHNV and CDR2 YYDKDF (reference sequence). Deletions cut 4 bases from V and 0 bases from J, with 11 bases between. The CDR3 length is 15 residues. CDR3 amino acids: CATSNTQASTDTQYF. CDR3 bases: TGTGCCACCAGCAATACCCAAGCGAGCACAGATACGCAGTATTTT.

This clonotype has only a few counts. V usage is TRBV6-5 and J usage is TRBJ2-7; D may be TRBD2 (6 bases). The V gene's germline CDR1 is MNHEY and CDR2 SVGAGI. The CDR3 consists of 14 residues. The V gene lost 6 bases and the J gene lost 1 base, with 13 bases spanning the gap. CDR3 amino acids: CASSRSGLSYEQYF. The CDR3 DNA reads TGTGCCAGCAGCCGTAGCGGCCTGTCCTACGAGCAGTACTTC.

This clonotype was counted many times. The chain recombines TRBV19 with TRBJ2-1, with TRBD2 identical over 9 bases. The germline gives CDR1 LNHDA, CDR2 SQIVND (reference sequence). V shed 4 bases, J shed 6 bases, and the junction held 4 bases outside the gene matches. CDR3 length equals 14 residues. The CDR3 sequence: CASSRLAGLNEQFF. The CDR3 DNA follows: TGTGCCAGTAGTAGGCTAGCGGGACTCAATGAGCAGTTCTTC.